A selection of T cell receptor beta chains follows, all from one sample in a study of CD8+ T cells in alopecia areata. The protocol was immunoSEQ multiplex PCR, while the TCRdb copy is restricted to in-frame clones and leaves out a portion. The sample lists 200,000 or so clones; 45% to 70% were seen once. Material for sequencing was CD8+ T cells sorted from blood. All receptors derive from a human donor in good health. The CDR3 runs from the conserved cysteine through the conserved F or W. A D gene is named only where the DNA matches it firmly. Clone size is not always given. Where it is, it says once, few, many or a class for expanded clones.

-	TRBV4-1	TRBJ2-1	-	TGCGCCAGCAGCCCCACTTACAATGAGCAGTTCTTC	CASSPTYNEQFF
-	TRBV30	TRBJ2-1	-	TGTGCCTGGAGTCGGGACTCGCAGTTCTTC	CAWSRDSQFF
-	TRBV11-2	TRBJ1-1	-	TGTGCCAGCACCCTCATGGGTGAAGCTTTCTTT	CASTLMGEAFF
-	TRBV7-2	TRBJ1-1	TRBD1	TGTGCCAGCAGCTTCGGGACAGGCACTGAAGCTTTCTTT	CASSFGTGTEAFF
once	TRBV13	TRBJ2-7	-	TGTGCCAGCAGCTTAGCAGGAGGGGGTTCCGACTACGAGCAGTACTTC	CASSLAGGGSDYEQYF
-	TRBV7-9	TRBJ2-1	TRBD1	TGTGCCAGCAGCTTAATGGACAGGGGGATAAGAAACAATGAGCAGTTCTTC	CASSLMDRGIRNNEQFF
-	TRBV27	TRBJ2-5	-	TGTGCCAGCAGTTTAGGTCTAGACGGGACCCAGTACTTC	CASSLGLDGTQYF
few	TRBV9	TRBJ2-3	-	TGTGCCACCTCCCCGGGGCGGTCTAGCACAGATACGCAGTATTTT	CATSPGRSSTDTQYF
-	TRBV5-1	TRBJ1-1	-	TGCGCCAGCAGCTTCGGCGTCACTGAAGCTTTCTTT	CASSFGVTEAFF
-	TRBV27	TRBJ2-3	TRBD1	TGTGCCAGCAGTCAGGACAGGGTCGATCGAGATACGCAGTATTTT	CASSQDRVDRDTQYF
-	TRBV14	TRBJ2-7	-	TGTGCCAGCAGCCAAGGATGGATGGAGGGCGAGCAGTACTTC	CASSQGWMEGEQYF
-	TRBV27	TRBJ1-5	-	TGTGCCAGCGGGCGGGGTTATAGCAATCAGCCCCAGCATTTT	CASGRGYSNQPQHF
few	TRBV30	TRBJ2-7	-	TGTGCCTGGGGGGGTTCAGACTACGAGCAGTACTTC	CAWGGSDYEQYF
-	TRBV15	TRBJ1-2	-	TGTGCCACCAGCAGAGATTTTGGACTGGTCGATGGCTACACCTTC	CATSRDFGLVDGYTF
few	TRBV4-1	TRBJ2-7	-	TGCGCCAGCAGCCAAGACAGGGGCTACGAGCAGTACTTC	CASSQDRGYEQYF
few	TRBV2	TRBJ2-3	-	TGTGCCAGCAAGGTGTCGCCCTCTAGCACAGATACGCAGTATTTT	CASKVSPSSTDTQYF
-	TRBV2	TRBJ2-3	-	TGTGCCAGCAGTTACGGTACAGGGTCGACAGATACGCAGTATTTT	CASSYGTGSTDTQYF
-	TRBV4-1	TRBJ2-7	-	TGCGCCAGCAGCCAAGGTGGAGGGTACGAGCAGTACTTC	CASSQGGGYEQYF
-	TRBV6-5	TRBJ2-7	-	TGTGCCAGCAGTTACTCAGATACAGGAATACAGTACTTC	CASSYSDTGIQYF
few	TRBV27	TRBJ1-5	-	TGTGCCAGCAGTGAGACAGGTGGGAATCAGCCCCAGCATTTT	CASSETGGNQPQHF
-	TRBV29-1	TRBJ1-1	-	TGCAGCTGTTGGGGGGCTGGAACTGAAGCTTTCTTT	CSCWGAGTEAFF
-	TRBV15	TRBJ2-5	-	TGTGCCACCAGCAGAGAAGGGGACCAAGAGACCCAGTACTTC	CATSREGDQETQYF
-	TRBV2	TRBJ1-5	-	TGTGCCAGCAGTGAAGGACAGGGCAATCAGCCCCAGCATTTT	CASSEGQGNQPQHF
-	TRBV30	TRBJ1-5	-	TGTGCCTGGAGTCGGAGGACGACGGGGTATCAGCCCCAGCATTTT	CAWSRRTTGYQPQHF
-	TRBV6-1	TRBJ1-1	-	TGTGCCAGCAGTGAATGGAGTCCATCGGGCACTGAAGCTTTCTTT	CASSEWSPSGTEAFF
-	TRBV4-1	TRBJ1-1	-	TGCGCCAGCAGCCAAGCGCAGAGGGGGACTGAAGCTTTCTTT	CASSQAQRGTEAFF
-	TRBV29-1	TRBJ1-2	TRBD1	TGCAGCGTTCCCGGACAGGGAGGTTATGGCTACACCTTC	CSVPGQGGYGYTF
-	TRBV27	TRBJ1-1	-	TGTGCCAGCAGAGCTACGGGTGGAGCTTTCTTT	CASRATGGAFF
-	TRBV29-1	TRBJ2-3	TRBD1	TGCAGCGTTTCGGGGACAGGGGAATACACAGATACGCAGTATTTT	CSVSGTGEYTDTQYF
-	TRBV4-2	TRBJ1-2	TRBD1	TGTGCCAGCAGCCATAAGGGGGCCTCTGGCTACACCTTC	CASSHKGASGYTF
-	TRBV6-6	TRBJ1-2	TRBD1	TGTGCCATCGGGACAGGCAATGGCTACACCTTC	CAIGTGNGYTF
few	TRBV12-2	TRBJ1-4	-	TGTGCAAGTCGCTTAGCGGGGGCTGTCGAACTGTTTTTT	CASRLAGAVELFF
-	TRBV18	TRBJ2-1	-	TGTGCCAGCTCACCCGCACCGTTTCTAGGGCAGTTCTTC	CASSPAPFLGQFF
-	TRBV4-1	TRBJ2-2	-	TGCGCCAGCTGCTCGAATCTCCACACCGGGGAGCTGTTTTTT	CASCSNLHTGELFF
-	TRBV2	TRBJ1-2	-	TGTGCCAGCAGTGAAGCTTGGGGGTCTAACTATGGCTACACCTTC	CASSEAWGSNYGYTF
-	TRBV7-6	TRBJ1-6	-	TGTGCCAGCAGCGCCGATTGGGACAATTCACCCCTCCACTTT	CASSADWDNSPLHF
few	TRBV5-6	TRBJ2-1	-	TGTGCCAGCAGTGCGACGCACGAGCAGTTCTTC	CASSATHEQFF
-	TRBV7-2	TRBJ2-5	TRBD2	TGTGCCAGCAGCTTATGGACTAGCGGGGGACACCAAGAGACCCAGTACTTC	CASSLWTSGGHQETQYF
-	TRBV5-6	TRBJ2-1	TRBD1	TGTGCCAGCAGTGTGAACAGGGGGGCCTGGGATGAGCAGTTCTTC	CASSVNRGAWDEQFF
few	TRBV19	TRBJ2-1	-	TGTGCCAGTAGTATACAGCTCACCCAACTAAGTAATGAGCAGTTCTTC	CASSIQLTQLSNEQFF
-	TRBV27	TRBJ2-7	-	TGTGCCAGCAGGACTGGGAACCTAGGCGAGCAGTACTTC	CASRTGNLGEQYF
few	TRBV7-9	TRBJ1-4	-	TGTGCCAGCAGCTCCCCAGGGGTTTACGAAAAACTGTTTTTT	CASSSPGVYEKLFF
few	TRBV5-6	TRBJ1-1	TRBD1	TGTGCCAGCAGCTTGGGGACAGGGGGCATAACTGAAGCTTTCTTT	CASSLGTGGITEAFF